This TCR beta chain was recovered during a study of vaccination and CD4 T cells after COVID-19. About the research overall: Convalescent patients, SARS-CoV-2 positive by nasal swab PCR, comprised about nine mild cases and one severe case.

General study results and limits: A median roughly 84% of convalescent patients' SARS-CoV-2-reactive clones emerged only after vaccination.

Notes on this clonotype: Its matching antigen is unknown.

V gave up 5 bases and J gave up 6 bases, with 15 bases separating them. The CDR3 extends over 14 amino acids. Germline V gene sequence: CDR1 SGHTA, CDR2 FQGTGA. Cultured CD4+ T cell DNA underwent sequencing with the Oncomine TCR Beta short-read assay. MiXCR, run by TCRdb on the PCR reads, gives a single entry per CDR3 protein. This sample yields about 4,600 distinct CDR3 sequences, of which 30% are seen a single time; 30% to 40% belongs to the top ten. Treatment of the sample: roughly 11-day PBMC culture with coronavirus spike peptide pools or control peptides (ViraFEST assay). With approximately 10 ug/ml peptide pools and approximately 10 IU/ml IL-2, PBMCs were cultured at approximately 2 million per well. With fresh IL-2 medium, half the medium was replaced on days 3 and 7.

The chain has TRBV7-3 and TRBJ2-3; weak D call: TRBD2 (6 bases). This receptor was taken from a human donor who had recovered from COVID-19. The source material was CD4+ T cells from blood, cultured in vitro. CDR3 residues: CASSPRRESDTQYF. CDR3 nucleotides: TGTGCCAGCAGCCCCCGGAGGGAGTCGGATACGCAGTATTTT.